This T cell receptor (beta chain) was sequenced for a study of CD8 T cells in ankylosing spondylitis. Study-wide results and limits: Disease-linked clones reportedly concentrated significantly in matched ankylosing spondylitis synovial fluid. A motif in TCR beta, a set of eight highly homologous variants, appeared characteristic of ankylosing spondylitis blood.

The CDR3 extends over 14 amino acids. The V gene's germline CDR1 is SGHTA and CDR2 FQGNSA. V was shortened by 2 bases and J by 2 bases, with 9 bases between the two germline ends. Quantitative barcoded 5'-RACE was used to prepare TCR beta libraries. From the 5' RACE reads, TCRdb called clonotypes with MiXCR, one entry per CDR3 protein. The repertoire holds 470,000 or so distinct CDR3 sequences, with 25% to 30% as singletons. In the case of this clonotype: Its antigen remains unknown.

This TCR was recovered from a male donor with ankylosing spondylitis. Sequencing was carried out using blood, either unsorted or a sorted T cell fraction (not recorded which). The chain has TRBV7-2 and TRBJ1-1; D gene unclear. CDR3 nucleotide sequence: TGTGCCAGCAGCTTATATCCAGATAACACTGAAGCTTTCTTT. Residues: CASSLYPDNTEAFF.